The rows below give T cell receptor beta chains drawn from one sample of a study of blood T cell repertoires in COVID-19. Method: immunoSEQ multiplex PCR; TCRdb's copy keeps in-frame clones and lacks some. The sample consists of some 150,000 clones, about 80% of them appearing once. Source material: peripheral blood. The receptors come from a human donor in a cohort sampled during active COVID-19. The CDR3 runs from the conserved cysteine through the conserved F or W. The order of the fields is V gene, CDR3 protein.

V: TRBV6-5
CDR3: CASTLQAGGELFF

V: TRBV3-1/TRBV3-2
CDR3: CASSQVAGADGYTF

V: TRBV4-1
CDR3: CASSQGWGGGIYEQYF

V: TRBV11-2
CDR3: CASSVAGVGTDTQYF

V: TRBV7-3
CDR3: CASSEHGTKETQYF

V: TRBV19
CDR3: CASAPGTGMSYNSPLHF

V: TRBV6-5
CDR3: CASRRTGVSTDTQYF

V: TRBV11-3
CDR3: CASSLGLAGYYNEQFF

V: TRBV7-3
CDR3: CASSPGGSGRTTDTQYF

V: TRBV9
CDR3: CASSAERRNSPLHF

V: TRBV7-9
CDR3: CASSTRGGERQYF

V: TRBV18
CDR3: CASSPDSASGNTIYF

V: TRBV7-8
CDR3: CASSPRGGNEQFF

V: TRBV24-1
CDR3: CATSDPDRVQRNEQFF

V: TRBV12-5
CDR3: CASGHGILEQPQHF

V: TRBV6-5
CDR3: CASSGSGRPYNEQFF

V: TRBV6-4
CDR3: CASSVAPFQPQHF

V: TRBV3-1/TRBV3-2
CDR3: CASKGTGGTDTQYF

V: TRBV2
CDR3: CASRSESPLHF

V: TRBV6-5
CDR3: CASSPTGTNTEAFF

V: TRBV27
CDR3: CASSFPGGGRNEQFF

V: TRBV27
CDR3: CASSPTPTGANTGELFF

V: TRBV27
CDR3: CASSLSGRERETQYF

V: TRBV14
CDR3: CASSQRPGETEAFF

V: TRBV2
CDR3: CASSRTGSNTEAFF

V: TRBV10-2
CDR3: CATLPSGANVLTF